These 23 T cell receptor beta chains originate from one sample sequenced in a study of blood T cells in healthy people across ages. Next came a second PCR, run for about 6 to 11 cycles, which used a sample-barcoded 5' primer along with a J-beta primer mix. MiXCR was run by TCRdb on the 5' RACE reads, yielding one entry per CDR3 protein. The data contain over a million distinct CDR3 sequences, 42% of them singletons. The sample was blood. The receptors here all came from a woman aged 18-29 years in good health.

The chain uses TRBV5-1 and TRBJ1-4, with TRBD1 identical over 9 bases. V gave up 5 bases and J gave up 8 bases; unmatched junction bases: 7. This CDR3 contains 14 residues. The germline V gene encodes CDR1 SGHRS and CDR2 YFSETQ. CDR3 in DNA: TGCGCCAGCAGGCCGGGACAGGGCGAAGAAAAACTGTTTTTT. It codes for CASRPGQGEEKLFF.

The J gene is TRBJ1-5, the V gene TRBV12-3 or TRBV12-4; TRBD1 matches 10 bases. This CDR3 is 15 amino acids long. V lost 6 bases, J lost 5 bases, and 7 bases stayed unmatched. The chain's CDR3 is CASRPRTGGDQPQHF. The CDR3 DNA follows: TGTGCCAGCAGGCCAAGGACAGGGGGAGATCAGCCCCAGCATTTT.

The rearrangement links TRBV5-1 to TRBJ2-1, with a possible D match to TRBD1 (5 bases). Germline CDR1 SGHRS, CDR2 YFSETQ. The ends were cut back, 0 bases at V and 1 base at J, with 8 bases in the middle. The CDR3 consists of 15 residues. This CDR3 is CASSLVQGSYNEQFF. In DNA form, the CDR3 reads TGCGCCAGCAGCTTGGTCCAGGGTTCCTACAATGAGCAGTTCTTC.

This chain uses TRBV29-1 with TRBJ2-2; D not resolved. Germline-derived CDR1 and CDR2 are SQVTM and ANQGSEA. V dropped 3 bases and J dropped 6 bases, with 11 bases sitting between them. This CDR3 is built from 13 residues. CDR3 protein: CSVETPSSGELFF. CDR3 DNA sequence: TGCAGCGTTGAGACACCGAGCTCCGGGGAGCTGTTTTTT.

Worth noting for this clonotype: It is unclear where the CDR3 begins or ends on the DNA, so no DNA is shown, and the CDR3 is as TCRdb lists it. The genes are TRBV6-1 and TRBJ1-6; the table assigns TRBD1, which was not confirmed against the DNA. CDR1 is MNHNS, CDR2 SASEGT, per germline. The CDR3 is 15 amino acids long, termini counted. The CDR3 loop is CASISLDRGYSPLHF.

J is TRBJ1-5 and V is TRBV7-2; D is possibly TRBD1 (6 bases). From germline, CDR1 is SGHTA and CDR2 FQGNSA. The CDR3 is 14 residues long. V dropped 5 bases and J dropped 7 bases, with 15 bases sitting between them. The CDR3 region is CASSPGGGRQPQHF. The CDR3 DNA reads as TGTGCCAGCAGCCCAGGCGGGGGGCGGCAGCCCCAGCATTTT.

This clonotype was seen only a few times. The rearrangement links TRBV5-1 to TRBJ2-2, with D perhaps TRBD1 (5 bases). V lost 4 bases, J lost 3 bases, and 10 bases lay in between. Germline V gene sequence: CDR1 SGHRS, CDR2 YFSETQ. This CDR3 is built from 14 residues. CDR3 protein: CASSHDSHTGELFF. The CDR3 DNA reads TGCGCCAGCAGCCATGACAGCCACACCGGGGAGCTGTTTTTT.

The CDR3 DNA reads TGTGCCAGCAGCTTAGTGGCTAGCGGTGAGCAGTTCTTC. Its translation is CASSLVASGEQFF. The gene calls are TRBV11-2 and TRBJ2-1; 7 nucleotides line up with TRBD2. The CDR3 runs to 13 residues. Germline CDR1 is SGHAT and CDR2 is FQNNGV. J gave up 9 bases and V 1 base, and 3 bases lay outside the gene matches.

This chain connects TRBV20-1 to TRBJ1-2; the match to TRBD1 covers 8 bases. CDR1 is DFQATT and CDR2 is SNEGSKA in the germline V gene (reference sequence). CDR3 size: 15 residues. The V gene end was trimmed by 4 bases and the J gene end by 5 bases; junction bases not matched to a gene: 12. The CDR3 region has the DNA TGCAGTGCTACTCCGGGACAGGAGGAAGTATATGGCTACACCTTC. This sequence encodes CSATPGQEEVYGYTF.

This clonotype has more than one count but fewer than ten. This sequence joins TRBV15 and TRBJ2-1; D is unclear. Trimming took 3 bases from V and 10 from J, leaving 13 bases between them. The V gene's germline CDR1 is LNHNV and CDR2 YYDKDF (reference sequence). The CDR3 consists of 13 residues. This CDR3 reads CATSSTRLVEQFF. CDR3 DNA: TGTGCCACCAGCAGTACCCGTTTGGTGGAGCAGTTCTTC.

This clonotype was detected once. The chain is built from TRBV10-3 and TRBJ1-2; D is uncertain. The CDR3 contains 15 residues. Germline CDR1 reads ENHRY; CDR2 reads SYGVKD. Trimming removed 4 bases at V and 4 bases at J, with 16 bases between. CDR3: CAISAGREETYGYTF. CDR3 DNA: TGTGCCATCAGTGCGGGCCGGGAGGAAACCTATGGCTACACCTTC.

This clonotype was observed a handful of times. This chain joins TRBV20-1 and TRBJ1-5; tentative D call: TRBD1 (5 bases). Trimming left V 6 bases short and J 0 bases short, with 12 bases between. The germline gives CDR1 DFQATT, CDR2 SNEGSKA (reference sequence). This CDR3 region has 14 residues. CDR3 amino acids: CSAMQTDSNQPQHF. DNA for the CDR3: TGCAGTGCGATGCAGACAGATAGCAATCAGCCCCAGCATTTT.

This chain connects TRBV19 to TRBJ1-5, with a tentative D call TRBD1 (6 bases). The CDR3 totals 14 residues. The germline V gene encodes CDR1 LNHDA and CDR2 SQIVND (reference sequence). V dropped 7 bases and J dropped 4 bases, with 14 bases sitting between them. The CDR3 nucleotides are TGTGCCAGTATGTTGGGGGGGCTTAATCAGCCCCAGCATTTT. It encodes CASMLGGLNQPQHF.

Turning to this clonotype: A clone one base away is much larger, so this may be a read error. V and J are TRBV12-3 or TRBV12-4 and TRBJ2-1, with TRBD1 as a possible D gene (5 bases). The CDR3 sequence is 14 residues long. The CDR3 coding sequence is TGTGCCAGCGGTTTAGCTAACAGGTACAATGAGCAGTTCTTC. Translated: CASGLANRYNEQFF.

The rearrangement links TRBV24-1 to TRBJ2-5; no definite D call. The CDR3 runs 14 residues. The germline gives CDR1 KGHDR, CDR2 SFDVKD. Deletions cut 4 bases from V and 2 bases from J, with 10 bases between. The CDR3, as DNA: TGTGCCACCAGTGACCGGACGGGTCAAGAGACCCAGTACTTC. This translates into CATSDRTGQETQYF.

This clonotype occurred many times. The genes are TRBV6-2 or TRBV6-3 and TRBJ2-1; 10 nucleotides align to TRBD2. Per the germline V gene, CDR1 is MNHEY and CDR2 is SVGEGT. The CDR3 consists of 16 residues. V lost 3 bases to trimming and J lost 8 bases; unmatched junction nucleotides: 10. As DNA, the CDR3 is TGTGCCAGCAGTTATCGGCTAGCGGGAGTTCTCGATGAGCAGTTCTTC. Its translation is CASSYRLAGVLDEQFF.

Here the CDR3 reads CASRKGAGNEKLFF. The CDR3 DNA follows: TGTGCCAGCCGTAAGGGGGCTGGTAATGAAAAACTGTTTTTT. The gene calls are TRBV27 and TRBJ1-4, with 7 bases aligning to TRBD1. V lost 8 bases to trimming and J lost 4 bases; unmatched junction nucleotides: 7. The germline V gene has CDR1 MNHEY and CDR2 SMNVEV (reference sequence). This CDR3 region has 14 residues.

The gene calls are TRBV7-2 and TRBJ2-1; no clear D. V dropped 1 base and J dropped 8 bases, with 12 bases sitting between them. Germline values: CDR1 SGHTA, CDR2 FQGNSA. The CDR3 length is 14 residues. The CDR3 DNA is TGTGCCAGCAGCTTAGAGGGATTTGTTCATGAGCAGTTCTTC. This sequence encodes CASSLEGFVHEQFF.

This clonotype was recorded once. One end of the junction is discordant with germline, which a read error may explain. In DNA form, the CDR3 reads TGCGTCAGCAGCTTGGGCTACGAGCAGTACTTC. The encoded protein is CVSSLGYEQYF. This rearrangement joins TRBV5-1 to TRBJ2-5; D is uncertain. The J call is in doubt because the DNA end fits TRBJ2-7 better. The length of the CDR3 is 11 residues. Germline V gives CDR1 SGHRS, CDR2 YFSETQ.

The gene calls are TRBV24-1 and TRBJ1-2; D is undetermined. V was cut by 3 bases and J by 1 base, with 5 bases left in between. Germline V lookup: CDR1 KGHDR, CDR2 SFDVKD. There are 13 residues in the CDR3. As DNA, the CDR3 is TGTGCCACCAGTGATCCAAGTAACTATGGCTACACCTTC. Protein sequence: CATSDPSNYGYTF.

J is TRBJ2-5 and V is TRBV2; no definite D call. In germline, CDR1 is SNHLY, CDR2 FYNNEI. This CDR3 comprises 11 residues. V dropped 8 bases and J dropped 5 bases, with 9 bases sitting between them. The CDR3 loop is CASSMRETQYF. The CDR3 DNA reads TGTGCCAGCTCTATGAGGGAGACCCAGTACTTC.

The chain combines TRBV9 with TRBJ1-2, with 9 bases identical to TRBD1. Trimming cost V 3 bases and J 9 bases; bases outside gene matches: 15. CDR1 and CDR2 (germline): SGDLS, YYNGEE. The CDR3 loop spans 16 amino acids. The CDR3 coding sequence is TGTGCCAGCAGCGAGGGGGAAACGGACAGGGGTTATAGCTACACCTTC. It is translated as CASSEGETDRGYSYTF.

The CDR3 is CAISSSSGETQYF. The CDR3 nucleotides are TGTGCCATCAGTTCTAGCTCTGGAGAGACCCAGTACTTC. The rearrangement uses TRBV10-3 and TRBJ2-5; D is possibly TRBD2 (5 bases). V was trimmed by 5 bases and J by 4 bases, leaving 11 bases between them. The germline V gene encodes CDR1 ENHRY and CDR2 SYGVKD. This CDR3 is 13 amino acids long.